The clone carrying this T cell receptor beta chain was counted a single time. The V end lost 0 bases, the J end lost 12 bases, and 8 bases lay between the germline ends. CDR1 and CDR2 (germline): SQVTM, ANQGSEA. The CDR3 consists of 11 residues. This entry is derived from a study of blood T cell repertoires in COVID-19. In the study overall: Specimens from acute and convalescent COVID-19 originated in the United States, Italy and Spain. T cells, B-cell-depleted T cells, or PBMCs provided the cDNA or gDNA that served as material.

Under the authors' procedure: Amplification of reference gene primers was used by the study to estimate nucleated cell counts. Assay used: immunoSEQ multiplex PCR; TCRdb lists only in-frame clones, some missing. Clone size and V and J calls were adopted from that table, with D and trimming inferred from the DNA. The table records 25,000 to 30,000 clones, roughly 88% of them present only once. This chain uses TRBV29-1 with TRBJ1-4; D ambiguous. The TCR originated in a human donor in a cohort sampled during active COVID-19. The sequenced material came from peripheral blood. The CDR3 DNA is TGCAGCGTTGAAGAAGGCGGGGAACTGTTTTTT. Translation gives CSVEEGGELFF.